This TCR beta chain appears in the sequencing data of a study of T cell changes during pregnancy in multiple sclerosis. This table comes from immunoSEQ multiplex PCR, and its TCRdb copy is limited to in-frame clones, with some not included. The sample yields under 75,000 clones, 75% to 95% seen once. V shed 5 bases and J shed 9 bases, with 14 bases lying between them. The germline V gene encodes CDR1 MNHEY and CDR2 SVGAGI. CDR3 size: 14 residues. The TCR was taken from a female donor with multiple sclerosis, enrolled in a pregnancy study. The specimen comprised peripheral blood, sampled in the first trimester of pregnancy. The rearrangement joins TRBV6-5 to TRBJ2-6, with D possibly being TRBD2 (5 bases). The CDR3 loop is CASSVNGNGNVLTF. Written as DNA, the CDR3 is TGTGCCAGCAGTGTTAACGGGAACGGCAACGTCCTGACTTTC.